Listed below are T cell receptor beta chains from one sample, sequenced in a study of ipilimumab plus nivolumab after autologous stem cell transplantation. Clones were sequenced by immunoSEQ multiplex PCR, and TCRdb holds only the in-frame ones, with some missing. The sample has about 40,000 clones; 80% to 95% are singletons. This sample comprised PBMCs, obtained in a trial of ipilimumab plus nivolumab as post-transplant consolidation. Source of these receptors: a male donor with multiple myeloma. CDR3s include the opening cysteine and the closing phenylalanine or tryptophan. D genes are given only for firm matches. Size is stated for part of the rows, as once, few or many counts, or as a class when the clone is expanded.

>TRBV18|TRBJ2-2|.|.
CASSPQGAGELFF
TGTGCCAGCTCACCTCAGGGTGCCGGGGAGCTGTTTTTT
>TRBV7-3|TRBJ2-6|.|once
CASSRRGPGANVLTF
TGTGCCAGCAGTAGAAGGGGACCTGGGGCCAACGTCCTGACTTTC
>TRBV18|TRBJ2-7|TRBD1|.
CASSTLRDRDFYEQYF
TGTGCCAGCTCAACGCTCCGGGACAGGGACTTCTACGAGCAGTACTTC
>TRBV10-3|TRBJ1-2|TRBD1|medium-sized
CAINPGTGWYGYTF
TGTGCCATTAACCCCGGGACAGGGTGGTATGGCTACACCTTC
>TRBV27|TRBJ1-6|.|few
CASSRGNSPLHF
TGTGCCAGCAGTCGGGGGAATTCACCCCTCCACTTT
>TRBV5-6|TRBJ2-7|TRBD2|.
CASSLVGSGSHEQYF
TGTGCCAGCAGCTTGGTGGGCAGCGGGAGCCACGAGCAGTACTTC
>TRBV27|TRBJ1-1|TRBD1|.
CASNDRVNTEAFF
TGTGCCAGTAATGACAGGGTGAACACTGAAGCTTTCTTT
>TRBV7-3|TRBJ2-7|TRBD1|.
CASSLDPGQGPYEQYF
TGTGCCAGCAGCTTAGATCCGGGACAGGGGCCCTACGAGCAGTACTTC
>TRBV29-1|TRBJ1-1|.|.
CSVEPTGETFF
TGCAGCGTTGAACCGACGGGTGAAACTTTCTTT
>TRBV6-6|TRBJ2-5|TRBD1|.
CASSYSAGQGETQYF
TGTGCCAGCAGTTACTCGGCGGGACAGGGGGAGACCCAGTACTTC
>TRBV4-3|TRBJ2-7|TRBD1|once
CASSQGTGSSYEQYF
TGCGCCAGCAGCCAAGGGACAGGGAGCTCCTACGAGCAGTACTTC
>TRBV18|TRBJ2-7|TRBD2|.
CASSPGLAGVSEQYF
TGTGCCAGCTCACCGGGGCTAGCGGGGGTTTCCGAGCAGTACTTC
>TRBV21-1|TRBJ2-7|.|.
CASTYHLAGSSYEQYF
TGTGCCAGCACCTACCACCTAGCGGGCTCCTCCTACGAGCAGTACTTC
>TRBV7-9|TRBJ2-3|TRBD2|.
CANNPGLAGNTQYF
TGTGCCAACAACCCGGGACTAGCGGGGAATACGCAGTATTTT
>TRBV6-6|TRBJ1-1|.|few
CASSLREWTEAFF
TGTGCCAGCAGTTTGCGGGAATGGACTGAAGCTTTCTTT
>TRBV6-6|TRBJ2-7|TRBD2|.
CASSYSLGGAGYEQYF
TGTGCCAGCAGTTACTCCCTCGGGGGGGCCGGCTACGAGCAGTACTTC
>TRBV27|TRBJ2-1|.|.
CASSTAFYNEQFF
TGTGCCAGCAGTACTGCCTTTTACAATGAGCAGTTCTTC
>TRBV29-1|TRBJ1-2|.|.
CSVEGTENYGYTF
TGCAGCGTTGAAGGGACGGAAAACTATGGCTACACCTTC
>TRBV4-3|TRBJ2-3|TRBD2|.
CASSQDVAGGTDTQYF
TGCGCCAGCAGCCAAGATGTAGCGGGAGGGACAGATACGCAGTATTTT
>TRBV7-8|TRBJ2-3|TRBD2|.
CASSLRAGGGRDTQYF
TGTGCCAGCAGCTTACGGGCGGGAGGGGGTAGAGATACGCAGTATTTT
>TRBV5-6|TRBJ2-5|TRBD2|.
CASSPLAGGPETQYF
TGTGCCAGCAGTCCACTAGCGGGGGGGCCGGAGACCCAGTACTTC
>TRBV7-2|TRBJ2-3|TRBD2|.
CASSLALAGKQYF
TGTGCCAGCAGCTTAGCACTAGCGGGGAAGCAGTATTTT
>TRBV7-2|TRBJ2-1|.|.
CASSLPGRERGYNEQFF
TGTGCCAGCAGCTTACCTGGTCGGGAACGGGGTTACAATGAGCAGTTCTTC
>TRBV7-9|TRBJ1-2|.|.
CASSLALGNYGYTF
TGTGCCAGCAGCTTAGCGTTAGGGAACTATGGCTACACCTTC
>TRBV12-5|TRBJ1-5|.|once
CASGSPEQPQHF
TGTGCTAGTGGTTCCCCGGAACAGCCCCAGCATTTT
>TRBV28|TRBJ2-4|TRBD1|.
CASSPQGAVGDAKNIQYF
TGTGCCAGCAGTCCACAGGGGGCGGTTGGCGACGCCAAAAACATTCAGTACTTC
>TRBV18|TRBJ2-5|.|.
CASSPGAGTAEETQYF
TGTGCCAGCTCACCAGGTGCCGGAACTGCTGAAGAGACCCAGTACTTC
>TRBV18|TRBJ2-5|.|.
CASSPGRSGPGTQYF
TGTGCCAGCTCACCGGGTCGTTCCGGGCCGGGGACCCAGTACTTC
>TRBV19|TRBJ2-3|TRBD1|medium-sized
CASSLFGTGLGDTQYF
TGTGCCAGTAGTCTTTTCGGGACAGGGCTGGGAGATACGCAGTATTTT
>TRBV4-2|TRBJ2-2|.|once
CASSHGLLNTGELFF
TGTGCCAGCAGCCACGGACTTCTAAACACCGGGGAGCTGTTTTTT
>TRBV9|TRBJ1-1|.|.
CASSVATDTEAFF
TGTGCCAGCAGCGTAGCAACAGACACTGAAGCTTTCTTT
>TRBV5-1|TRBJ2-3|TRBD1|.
CASSLMGQLGDTQYF
TGCGCCAGCAGCTTGATGGGACAGCTGGGGGATACGCAGTATTTT